This T cell receptor (beta chain) was recovered during a study of vaccination effects on CD4 cells after COVID-19. On the study more broadly: After the second dose, samples were taken at median day 72. Notes on the study in general: Among infection- and vaccine-induced clones, marked clonal contraction occurred late after vaccination. Common cold coronavirus cross-reactivity was shown by only 1 of 255 vaccine-induced clones in healthy vaccinees.

Germline loops: CDR1 SGHRS, CDR2 YFSETQ. Trimming removed 4 bases from V and 8 bases from J; junction bases left unmatched: 3. This CDR3 contains 12 residues. CD4+ T cell isolation took place after approximately 11 days of culture. Participants were given two doses of BNT162b2 or mRNA-1273 vaccine. Only one count was recorded for this clone. No antigen is known for it. Assay: immunoSEQ multiplex PCR; the TCRdb copy retains only in-frame clones and omits some. This sample has just over 55,000 clones; 78% occur once, and the top ten carry about 4.5%. Specimen: CD4+ T cells from PBMCs cultured without peptide, collected after COVID-19 vaccination. The TCR originated in a human donor who received a COVID-19 vaccine. V gene TRBV5-1 combines with J gene TRBJ1-1; 9 bases are shared with TRBD1. The CDR3, as DNA: TGCGCCAGCAGCCTCGGACAGGGGGAAGCTTTCTTT. This encodes CASSLGQGEAFF.